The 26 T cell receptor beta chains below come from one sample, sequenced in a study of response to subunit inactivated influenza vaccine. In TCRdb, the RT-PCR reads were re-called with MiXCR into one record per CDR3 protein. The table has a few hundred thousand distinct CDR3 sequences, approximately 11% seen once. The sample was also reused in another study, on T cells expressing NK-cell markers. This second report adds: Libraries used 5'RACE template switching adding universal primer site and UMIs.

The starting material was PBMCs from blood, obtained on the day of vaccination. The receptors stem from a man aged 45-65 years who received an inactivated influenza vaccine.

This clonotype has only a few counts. The CDR3 sequence: CAISALADTDTQYF. Here the CDR3 DNA reads TGTGCCATCAGTGCACTAGCGGACACAGATACGCAGTATTTT. V usage is TRBV10-3 and J usage is TRBJ2-3, with 8 bases lining up with TRBD2. The V gene end was trimmed by 4 bases and the J gene end by 2 bases; junction bases not matched to a gene: 2. CDR3 length: 14 amino acids. Germline CDR1 ENHRY, CDR2 SYGVKD.

In DNA, the CDR3 is TGCAGTGCTAGGGATAGCGGGGGACCGGAAAACAATGAGCAGTTCTTC. The encoded protein is CSARDSGGPENNEQFF. The rearrangement joins TRBV20-1 to TRBJ2-1, with 9 positions matching TRBD2. This CDR3 spans 16 amino acids. Germline CDR1 DFQATT, CDR2 SNEGSKA (reference sequence). V lost 3 bases to trimming and J lost 5 bases; unmatched junction nucleotides: 11.

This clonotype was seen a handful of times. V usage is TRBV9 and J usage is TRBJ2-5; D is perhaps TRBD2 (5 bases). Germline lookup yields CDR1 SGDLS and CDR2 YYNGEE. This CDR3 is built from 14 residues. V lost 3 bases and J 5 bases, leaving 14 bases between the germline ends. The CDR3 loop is CASSADAGRETQYF. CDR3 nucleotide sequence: TGTGCCAGCAGCGCCGATGCGGGCCGCGAGACCCAGTACTTC.

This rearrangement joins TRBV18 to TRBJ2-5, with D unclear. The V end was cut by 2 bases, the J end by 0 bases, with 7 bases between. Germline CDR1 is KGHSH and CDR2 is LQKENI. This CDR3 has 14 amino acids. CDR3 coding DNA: TGTGCCAGCTCACCAGCAAGGGACCAAGAGACCCAGTACTTC. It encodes CASSPARDQETQYF.

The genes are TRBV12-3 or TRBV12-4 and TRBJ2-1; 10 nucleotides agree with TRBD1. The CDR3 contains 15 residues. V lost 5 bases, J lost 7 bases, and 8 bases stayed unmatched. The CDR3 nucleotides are TGTGCCAGCAGTACATTACGGGACAGGGGAAATGAGCAGTTCTTC. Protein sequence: CASSTLRDRGNEQFF.

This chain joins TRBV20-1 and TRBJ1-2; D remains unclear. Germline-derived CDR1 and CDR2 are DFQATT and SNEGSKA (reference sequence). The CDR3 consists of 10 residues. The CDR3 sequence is CSWPGYGYTF. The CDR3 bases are TGCAGCTGGCCAGGATATGGCTACACCTTC.

This CDR3 reads CASSQDKARIFQPTSNTGELFF. The CDR3 DNA reads TGTGCCAGCAGCCAAGATAAGGCCCGAATCTTCCAGCCAACCTCGAACACCGGGGAGCTGTTTTTT. The rearrangement joins TRBV3-1 to TRBJ2-2; D gene ambiguous. V lost 0 bases and J lost 0, with 26 bases in between. This CDR3 spans 22 amino acids. CDR1 is LGHDT, CDR2 YNNKEL, per germline (reference sequence).

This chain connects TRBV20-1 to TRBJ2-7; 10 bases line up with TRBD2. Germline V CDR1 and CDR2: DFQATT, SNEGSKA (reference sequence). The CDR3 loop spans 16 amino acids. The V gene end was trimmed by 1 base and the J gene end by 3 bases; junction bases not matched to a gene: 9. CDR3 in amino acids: CSARARLAGAGYEQYF. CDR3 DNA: TGCAGTGCTAGAGCCAGGCTAGCGGGAGCAGGCTACGAGCAGTACTTC.

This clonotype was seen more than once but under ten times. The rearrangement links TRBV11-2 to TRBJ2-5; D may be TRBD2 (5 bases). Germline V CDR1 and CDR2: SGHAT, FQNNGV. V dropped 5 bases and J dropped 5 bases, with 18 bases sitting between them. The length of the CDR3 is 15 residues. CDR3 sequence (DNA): TGTGCCAGCAGCACGACCGGGTTCCGCGGGGAGACCCAGTACTTC. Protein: CASSTTGFRGETQYF.

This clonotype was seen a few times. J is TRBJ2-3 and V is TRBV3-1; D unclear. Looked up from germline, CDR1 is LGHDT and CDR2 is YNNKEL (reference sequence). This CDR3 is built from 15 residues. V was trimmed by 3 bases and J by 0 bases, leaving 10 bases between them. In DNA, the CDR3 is TGTGCCAGCAGCCATATGACGGATAGCACAGATACGCAGTATTTT. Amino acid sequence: CASSHMTDSTDTQYF.

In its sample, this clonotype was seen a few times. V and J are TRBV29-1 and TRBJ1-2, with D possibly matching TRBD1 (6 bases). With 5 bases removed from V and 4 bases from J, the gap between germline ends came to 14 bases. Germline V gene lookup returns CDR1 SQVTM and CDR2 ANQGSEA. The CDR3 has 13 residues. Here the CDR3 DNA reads TGCAGCGTTACACAGGGTCGCGCCTATGGCTACACCTTC. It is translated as CSVTQGRAYGYTF.

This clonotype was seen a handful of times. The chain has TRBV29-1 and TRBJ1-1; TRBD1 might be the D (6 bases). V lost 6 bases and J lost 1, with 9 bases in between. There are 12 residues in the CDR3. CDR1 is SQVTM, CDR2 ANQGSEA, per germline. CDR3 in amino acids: CSVKGQNTEAFF. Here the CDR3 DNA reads TGCAGCGTGAAGGGACAGAACACTGAAGCTTTCTTT.

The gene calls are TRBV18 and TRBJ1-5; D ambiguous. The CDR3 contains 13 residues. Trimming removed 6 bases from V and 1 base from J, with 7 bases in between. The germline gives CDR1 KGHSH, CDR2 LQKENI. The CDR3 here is CASSPASNQPQHF. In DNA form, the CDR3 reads TGTGCCAGCTCTCCGGCGAGCAATCAGCCCCAGCATTTT. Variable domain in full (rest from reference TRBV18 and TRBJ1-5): NAGVMQNPRHLVRRRGQEARLRCSPMKGHSHVYWYRQLPEEGLKFMVYLQKENIIDESGMPKERFSAEFPKEGPSILRIQQVVRGDSAAYFCASSPASNQPQHFGDGTRLSIL.

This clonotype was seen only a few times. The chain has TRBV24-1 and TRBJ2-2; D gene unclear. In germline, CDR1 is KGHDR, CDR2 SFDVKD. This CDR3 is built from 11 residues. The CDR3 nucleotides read TGTGCGGCAGGACCGAGCGGGGAGCTGTTTTTT. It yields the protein CAAGPSGELFF.

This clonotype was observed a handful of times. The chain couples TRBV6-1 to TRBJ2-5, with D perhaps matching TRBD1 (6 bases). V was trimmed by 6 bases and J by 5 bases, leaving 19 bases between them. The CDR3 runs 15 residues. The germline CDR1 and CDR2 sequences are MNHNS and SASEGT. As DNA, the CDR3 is TGTGCCAGCAGCAACGGACAGCGCCTCGGGGAGACCCAGTACTTC. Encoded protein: CASSNGQRLGETQYF.

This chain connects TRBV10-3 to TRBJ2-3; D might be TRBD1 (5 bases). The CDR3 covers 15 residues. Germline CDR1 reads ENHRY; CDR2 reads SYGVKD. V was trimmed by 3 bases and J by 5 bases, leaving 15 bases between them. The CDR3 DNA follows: TGTGCCATCAGTGAATGGGGCGTGACGGGAGATACGCAGTATTTT. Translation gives CAISEWGVTGDTQYF.

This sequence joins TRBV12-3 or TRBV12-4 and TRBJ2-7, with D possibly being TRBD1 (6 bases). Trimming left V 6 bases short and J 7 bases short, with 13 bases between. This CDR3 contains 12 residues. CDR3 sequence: CASRLTRGEQYF. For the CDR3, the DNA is TGTGCCAGCAGACTAACTAGGGGGGAGCAGTACTTC.

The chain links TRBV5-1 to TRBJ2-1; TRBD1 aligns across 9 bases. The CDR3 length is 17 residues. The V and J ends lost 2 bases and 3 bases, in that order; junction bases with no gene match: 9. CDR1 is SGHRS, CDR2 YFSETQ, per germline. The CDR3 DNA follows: TGCGCCAGCAGCTTTTTCCCCGGGACAGGGAACTACAATGAGCAGTTCTTC. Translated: CASSFFPGTGNYNEQFF.

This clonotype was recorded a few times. The CDR3 sequence is CASSQERVEFPDEAFF. The CDR3 nucleotides read TGCGCCAGCAGCCAAGAAAGGGTGGAGTTTCCAGACGAAGCTTTCTTT. This sequence joins TRBV4-1 and TRBJ1-1; D gene ambiguous. The CDR3 consists of 16 residues. Deletions cut 0 bases from V and 8 bases from J, with 19 bases between. Looked up from germline, CDR1 is MGHRA and CDR2 is YSYEKL.

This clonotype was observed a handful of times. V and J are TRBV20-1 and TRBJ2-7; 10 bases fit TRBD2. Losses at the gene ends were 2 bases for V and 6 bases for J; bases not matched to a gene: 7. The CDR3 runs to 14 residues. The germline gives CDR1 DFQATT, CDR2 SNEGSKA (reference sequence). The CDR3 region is CSARFTSGDPEQYF. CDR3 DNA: TGCAGTGCTAGATTCACTAGCGGGGATCCCGAGCAGTACTTC.

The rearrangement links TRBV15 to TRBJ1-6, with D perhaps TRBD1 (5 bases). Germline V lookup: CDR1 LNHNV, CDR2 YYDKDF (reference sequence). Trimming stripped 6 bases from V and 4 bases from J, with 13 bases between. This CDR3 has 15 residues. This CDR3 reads CATSSDSQYNSPLHF. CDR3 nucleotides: TGTGCCACCAGTTCCGACAGCCAATATAATTCACCCCTCCACTTT.

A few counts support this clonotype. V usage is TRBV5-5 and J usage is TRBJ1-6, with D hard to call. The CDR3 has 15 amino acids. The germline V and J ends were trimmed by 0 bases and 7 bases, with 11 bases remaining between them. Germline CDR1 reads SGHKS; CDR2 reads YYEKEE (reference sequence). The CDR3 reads CASSLGVTWNSPLHF. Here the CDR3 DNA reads TGTGCCAGCAGCTTGGGGGTAACATGGAATTCACCCCTCCACTTT.

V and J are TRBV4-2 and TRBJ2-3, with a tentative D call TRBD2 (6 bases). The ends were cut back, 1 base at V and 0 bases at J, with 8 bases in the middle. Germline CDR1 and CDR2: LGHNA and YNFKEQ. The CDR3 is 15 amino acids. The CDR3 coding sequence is TGTGCCAGCAGCCAAGTCAGCGGGAGCACAGATACGCAGTATTTT. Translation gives CASSQVSGSTDTQYF.

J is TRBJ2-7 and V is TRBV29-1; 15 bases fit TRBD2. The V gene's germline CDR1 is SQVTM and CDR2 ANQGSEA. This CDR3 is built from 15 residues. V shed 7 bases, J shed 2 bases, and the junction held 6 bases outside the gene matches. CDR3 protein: CSAGRTSGRAYEQYF. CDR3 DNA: TGCAGCGCGGGACGGACTAGCGGGAGGGCCTACGAGCAGTACTTC.

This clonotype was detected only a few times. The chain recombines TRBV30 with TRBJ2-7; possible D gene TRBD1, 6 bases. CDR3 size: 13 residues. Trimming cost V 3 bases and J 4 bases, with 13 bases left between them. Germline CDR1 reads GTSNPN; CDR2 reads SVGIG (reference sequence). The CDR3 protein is CAWRSGGGYEQYF. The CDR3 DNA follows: TGTGCCTGGAGATCTGGGGGCGGGTACGAGCAGTACTTC.

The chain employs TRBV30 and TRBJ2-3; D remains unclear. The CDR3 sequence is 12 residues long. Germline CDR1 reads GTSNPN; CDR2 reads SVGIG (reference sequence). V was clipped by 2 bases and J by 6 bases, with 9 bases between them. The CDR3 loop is CAWSLLTDTQYF. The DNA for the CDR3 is TGTGCCTGGAGTCTGCTAACGGATACGCAGTATTTT.